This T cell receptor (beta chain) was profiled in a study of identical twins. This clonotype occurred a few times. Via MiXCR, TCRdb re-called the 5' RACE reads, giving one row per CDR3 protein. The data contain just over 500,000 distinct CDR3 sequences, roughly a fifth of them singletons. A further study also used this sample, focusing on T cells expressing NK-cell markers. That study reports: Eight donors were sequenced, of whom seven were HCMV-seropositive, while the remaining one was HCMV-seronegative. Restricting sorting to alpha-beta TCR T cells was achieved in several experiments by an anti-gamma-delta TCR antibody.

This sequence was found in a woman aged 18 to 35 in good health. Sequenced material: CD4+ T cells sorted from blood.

CDR3 bases: TGCAGTGCTAGACAGGGGGTAACCTCCTACGAGCAGTACTTC. Protein: CSARQGVTSYEQYF. V and J are TRBV20-1 and TRBJ2-7; 7 nucleotides align to TRBD1. Germline CDR1 and CDR2: DFQATT and SNEGSKA (reference sequence). The length of the CDR3 is 14 residues. V gave up 2 bases and J gave up 0 bases; unmatched junction bases: 4.